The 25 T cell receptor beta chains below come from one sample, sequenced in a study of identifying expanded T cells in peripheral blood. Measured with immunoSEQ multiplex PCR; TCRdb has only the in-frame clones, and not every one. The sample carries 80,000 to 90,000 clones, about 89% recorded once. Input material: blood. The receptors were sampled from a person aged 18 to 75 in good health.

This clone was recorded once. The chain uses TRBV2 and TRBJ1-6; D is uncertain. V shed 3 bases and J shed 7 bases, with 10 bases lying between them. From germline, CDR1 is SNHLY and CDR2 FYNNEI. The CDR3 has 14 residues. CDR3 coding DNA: TGTGCCAGCAGTGAGGAGGGCCTGAATTCACCCCTCCACTTT. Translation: CASSEEGLNSPLHF.

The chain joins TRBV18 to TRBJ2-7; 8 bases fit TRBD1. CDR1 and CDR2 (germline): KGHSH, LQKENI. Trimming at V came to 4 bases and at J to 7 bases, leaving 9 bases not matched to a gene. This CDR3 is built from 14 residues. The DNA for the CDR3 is TGTGCCAGCTCACGGACAGGGTCCCCTGGGGAGCAGTACTTC. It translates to CASSRTGSPGEQYF.

CDR3 nucleotide sequence: TGTGCCAGCAGCGGCTCCAGGGGGACTGAAGCTTTCTTT. It specifies CASSGSRGTEAFF. The J gene is TRBJ1-1, the V gene TRBV11-2; 7 nucleotides match TRBD1. CDR1 is SGHAT, CDR2 FQNNGV, per germline. Trimming took 5 bases from V and 5 from J; bases not matched to a gene: 5. The CDR3 contains 13 residues.

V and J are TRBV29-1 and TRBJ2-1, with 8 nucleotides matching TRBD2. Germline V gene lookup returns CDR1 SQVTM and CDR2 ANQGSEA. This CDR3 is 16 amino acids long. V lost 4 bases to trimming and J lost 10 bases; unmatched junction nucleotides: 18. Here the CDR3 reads CSVVPWGAGVGREQFF. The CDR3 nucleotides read TGCAGCGTTGTCCCCTGGGGAGCGGGAGTGGGTAGGGAGCAGTTCTTC.

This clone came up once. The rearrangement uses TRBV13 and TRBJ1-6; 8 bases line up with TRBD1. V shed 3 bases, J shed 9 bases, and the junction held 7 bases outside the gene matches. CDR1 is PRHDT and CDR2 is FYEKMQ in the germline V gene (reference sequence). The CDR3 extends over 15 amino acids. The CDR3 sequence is CASSFIDRGFSPLHF. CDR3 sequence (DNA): TGTGCCAGCAGCTTCATTGACAGGGGCTTTTCACCCCTCCACTTT.

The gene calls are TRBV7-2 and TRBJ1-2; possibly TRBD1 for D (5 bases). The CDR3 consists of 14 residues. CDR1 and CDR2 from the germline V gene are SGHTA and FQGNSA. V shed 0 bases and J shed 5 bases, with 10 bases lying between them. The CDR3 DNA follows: TGTGCCAGCAGCTTAGCGCAGGGATCGTATGGCTACACCTTC. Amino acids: CASSLAQGSYGYTF.

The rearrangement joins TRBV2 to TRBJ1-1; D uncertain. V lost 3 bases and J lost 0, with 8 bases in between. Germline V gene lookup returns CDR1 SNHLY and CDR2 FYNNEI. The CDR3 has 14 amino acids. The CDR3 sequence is CASSERAMNTEAFF. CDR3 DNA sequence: TGTGCCAGCAGTGAGAGGGCCATGAACACTGAAGCTTTCTTT.

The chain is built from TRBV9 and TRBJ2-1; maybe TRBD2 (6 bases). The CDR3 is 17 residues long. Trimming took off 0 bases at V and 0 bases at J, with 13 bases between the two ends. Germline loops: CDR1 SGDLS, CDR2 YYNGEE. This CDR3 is CASSVGGTGGSYNEQFF. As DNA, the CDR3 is TGTGCCAGCAGCGTAGGGGGGACCGGGGGCTCCTACAATGAGCAGTTCTTC.

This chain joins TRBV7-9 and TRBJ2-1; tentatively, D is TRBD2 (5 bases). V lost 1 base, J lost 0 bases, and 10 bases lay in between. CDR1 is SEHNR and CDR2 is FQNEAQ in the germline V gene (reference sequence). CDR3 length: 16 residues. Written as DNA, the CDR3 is TGTGCCAGCAGCTTAGTCGGGGTCTTCTCCTACAATGAGCAGTTCTTC. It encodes CASSLVGVFSYNEQFF.

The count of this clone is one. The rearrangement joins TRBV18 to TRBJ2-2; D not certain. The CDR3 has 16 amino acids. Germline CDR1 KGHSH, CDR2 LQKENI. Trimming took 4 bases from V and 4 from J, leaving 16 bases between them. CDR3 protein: CASSRRPPWSTGELFF. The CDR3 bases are TGTGCCAGCTCACGACGACCTCCTTGGAGCACCGGGGAGCTGTTTTTT.

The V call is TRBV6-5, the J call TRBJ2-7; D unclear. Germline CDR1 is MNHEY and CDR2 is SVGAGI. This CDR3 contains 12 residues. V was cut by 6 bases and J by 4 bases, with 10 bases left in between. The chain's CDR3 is CASSRADYEQYF. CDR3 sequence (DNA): TGTGCCAGCAGCCGGGCGGATTACGAGCAGTACTTC.

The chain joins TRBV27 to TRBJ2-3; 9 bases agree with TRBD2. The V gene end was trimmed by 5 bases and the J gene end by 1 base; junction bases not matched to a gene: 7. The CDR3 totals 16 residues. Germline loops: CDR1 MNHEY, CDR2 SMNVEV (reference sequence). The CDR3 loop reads CASSPRLAARTDTQYF. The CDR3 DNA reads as TGTGCCAGCAGTCCCAGACTAGCGGCACGCACAGATACGCAGTATTTT.

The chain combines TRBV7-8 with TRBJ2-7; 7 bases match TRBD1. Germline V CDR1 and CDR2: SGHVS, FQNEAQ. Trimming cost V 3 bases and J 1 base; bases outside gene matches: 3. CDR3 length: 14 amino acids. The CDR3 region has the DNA TGTGCCAGCAGCTTGGCGACAGGGTCCTACGAGCAGTACTTC. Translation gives CASSLATGSYEQYF.

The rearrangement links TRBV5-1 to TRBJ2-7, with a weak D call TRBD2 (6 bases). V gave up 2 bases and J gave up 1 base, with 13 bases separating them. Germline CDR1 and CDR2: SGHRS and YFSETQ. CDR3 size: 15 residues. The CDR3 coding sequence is TGCGCCAGCAGCTTCGGAAGAGGGACTTCCTACGAGCAGTACTTC. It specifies CASSFGRGTSYEQYF.

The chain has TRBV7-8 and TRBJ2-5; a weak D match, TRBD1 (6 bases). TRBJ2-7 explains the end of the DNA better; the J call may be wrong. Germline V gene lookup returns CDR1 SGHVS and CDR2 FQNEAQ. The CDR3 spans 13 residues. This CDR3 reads CASSRQESYEQYF. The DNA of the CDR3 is TGTGCCAGCAGCCGACAGGAATCCTACGAGCAGTACTTC.

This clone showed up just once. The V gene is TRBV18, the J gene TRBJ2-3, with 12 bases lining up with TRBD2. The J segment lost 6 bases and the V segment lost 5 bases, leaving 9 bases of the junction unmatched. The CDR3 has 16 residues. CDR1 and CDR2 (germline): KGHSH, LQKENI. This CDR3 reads CASSALAGGNRDTQYF. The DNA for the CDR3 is TGTGCCAGCTCAGCACTAGCGGGGGGAAATCGGGATACGCAGTATTTT.

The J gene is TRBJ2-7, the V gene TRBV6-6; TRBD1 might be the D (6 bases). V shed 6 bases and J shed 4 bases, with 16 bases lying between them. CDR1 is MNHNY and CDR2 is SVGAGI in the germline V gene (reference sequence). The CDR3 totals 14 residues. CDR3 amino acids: CASRLEQGNYEQYF. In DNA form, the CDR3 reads TGTGCCAGCAGGCTCGAACAGGGAAATTACGAGCAGTACTTC.

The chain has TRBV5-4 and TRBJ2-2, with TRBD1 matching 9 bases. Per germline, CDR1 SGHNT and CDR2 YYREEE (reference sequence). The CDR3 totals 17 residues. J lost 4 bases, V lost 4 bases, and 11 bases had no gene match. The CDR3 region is CASSRPTGGSLTGELFF. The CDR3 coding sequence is TGTGCCAGCAGCAGGCCCACAGGGGGCTCCCTCACCGGGGAGCTGTTTTTT.

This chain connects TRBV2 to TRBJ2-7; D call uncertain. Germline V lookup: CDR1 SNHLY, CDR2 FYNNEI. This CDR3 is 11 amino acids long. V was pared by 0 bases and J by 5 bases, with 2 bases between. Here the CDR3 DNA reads TGTGCCAGCAGTGAAGCGGACGAGCAGTACTTC. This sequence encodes CASSEADEQYF.

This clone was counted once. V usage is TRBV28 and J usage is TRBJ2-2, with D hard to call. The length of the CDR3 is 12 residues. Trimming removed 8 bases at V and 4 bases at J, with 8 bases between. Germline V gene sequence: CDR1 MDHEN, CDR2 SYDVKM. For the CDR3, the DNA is TGTGCCAGCCAGCCGGGCACCGGGGAGCTGTTTTTT. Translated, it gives CASQPGTGELFF.

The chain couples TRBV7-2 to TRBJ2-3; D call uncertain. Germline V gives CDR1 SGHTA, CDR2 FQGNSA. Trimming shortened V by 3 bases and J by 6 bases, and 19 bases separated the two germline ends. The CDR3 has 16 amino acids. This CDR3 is CASSFPSPRAADTQYF. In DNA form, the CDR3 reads TGTGCCAGCAGCTTTCCTTCCCCTCGGGCTGCGGATACGCAGTATTTT.

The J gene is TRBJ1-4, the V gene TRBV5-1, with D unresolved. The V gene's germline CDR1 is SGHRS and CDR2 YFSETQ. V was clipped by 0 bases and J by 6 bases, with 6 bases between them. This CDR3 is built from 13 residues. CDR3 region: CASSLATDEKLFF. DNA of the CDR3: TGCGCCAGCAGCTTGGCGACGGATGAAAAACTGTTTTTT.

The CDR3 nucleotides read TGTGCCAGTAGATCCCGGGGACAGACGAATGAAAAACTGTTTTTT. This encodes CASRSRGQTNEKLFF. The chain joins TRBV19 to TRBJ1-4; 7 bases fit TRBD1. Trimming at V came to 6 bases and at J to 5 bases, leaving 9 bases not matched to a gene. The CDR3 contains 15 residues. CDR1 is LNHDA and CDR2 is SQIVND in the germline V gene (reference sequence).

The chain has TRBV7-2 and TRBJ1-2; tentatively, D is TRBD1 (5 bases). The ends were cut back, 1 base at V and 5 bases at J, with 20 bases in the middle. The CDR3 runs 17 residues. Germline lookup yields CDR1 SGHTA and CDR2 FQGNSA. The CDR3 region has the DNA TGTGCCAGCAGCTTAGGGGGCGATGGGGCGCATAGATATGGCTACACCTTC. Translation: CASSLGGDGAHRYGYTF.

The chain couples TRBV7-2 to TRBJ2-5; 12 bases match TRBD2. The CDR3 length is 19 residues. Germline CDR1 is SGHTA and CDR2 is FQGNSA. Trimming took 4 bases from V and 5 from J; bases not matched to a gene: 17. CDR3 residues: CASSSKTGSRTSGKETQYF. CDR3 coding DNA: TGTGCCAGCAGCTCAAAAACCGGCTCTAGGACTAGCGGGAAGGAGACCCAGTACTTC.